This TCR beta chain was captured by sequencing in a study of regulatory T cells in long-lasting Graves disease. Combining iRepertoire HTBI primers with Arm-PCR of CDR3 regions, the authors built TCR beta libraries. One entry per CDR3 protein results from TCRdb running MiXCR on the multiplex PCR reads. Found here are 500,000 to 700,000 distinct CDR3 sequences, 25% to 35% of them singletons; the top ten hold roughly 46%. Time point specified: persistent/refractory GD, antithyroid drugs over 5 years with positive TRAb. RNA isolated from PBMCs was used to make the TCR library. A roughly 8.3-milliliter sample of peripheral blood was drawn into EDTA tubes. The CDR3 is made up of 15 amino acids. Trimming left V 5 bases short and J 5 bases short, with 18 bases between. Germline assignment: CDR1 SEHNR and CDR2 FQNEAQ (reference sequence). General study points: Among samples with persistent disease, TRBV28, TRBJ1-2 and TRBJ2-5 were favored. Graves' patients with persistent disease showed TCR diversity lower than patients newly diagnosed. Newly diagnosed patients shared 1,000 or so public clonotypes; persistent patients shared about 2,700.

A note on this clonotype: No antigen is known for it.

Sequenced here: peripheral blood mononuclear cells (PBMCs), sampled when the disease was refractory, from a patient treated with antithyroid drugs. This chain connects TRBV7-9 to TRBJ2-5; perhaps TRBD2 as D (5 bases). The receptor comes from a female donor with Graves disease. Written as DNA, the CDR3 is TGTGCCAGCAGCGTCCTGTCTCGAGGGTGGGAGACCCAGTACTTC. It is translated as CASSVLSRGWETQYF.